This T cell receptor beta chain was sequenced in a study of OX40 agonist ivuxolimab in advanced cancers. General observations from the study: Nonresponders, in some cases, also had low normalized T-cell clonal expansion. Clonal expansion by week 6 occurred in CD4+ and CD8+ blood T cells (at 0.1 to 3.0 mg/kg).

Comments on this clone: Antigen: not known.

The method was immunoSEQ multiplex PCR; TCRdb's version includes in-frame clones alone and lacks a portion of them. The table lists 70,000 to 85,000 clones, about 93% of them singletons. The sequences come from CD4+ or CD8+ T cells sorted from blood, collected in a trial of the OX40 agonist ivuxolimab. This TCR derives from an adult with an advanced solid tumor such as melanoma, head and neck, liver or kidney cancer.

CDR3 DNA sequence: TGTGCCAGCAGTCTTATAAAGGGCCAGGGGTACGAGCAGTACTTC. It is translated as CASSLIKGQGYEQYF. V gene TRBV13 combines with J gene TRBJ2-7, with D tentatively TRBD1 (6 bases). This CDR3 region has 15 residues. The V and J ends lost 6 bases and 4 bases respectively, with 19 bases between them. Germline CDR1 and CDR2: PRHDT and FYEKMQ (reference sequence).